This TCR beta chain was documented in a study of blood T cells in healthy people across ages. On the study more broadly: About one barcoded beta molecule per two T cells came from capture by template switching.

Primed by a sample-barcoded 5' primer and a J-beta primer mix, a second PCR proceeded for about 6 to 11 cycles. TCRdb independently ran MiXCR on the 5' RACE reads; one entry per CDR3 protein. The data contain 870,000 or so distinct CDR3 sequences, about 28% of them singletons. Study-level findings and limits: Researchers report that TCR beta diversity correlated strongly with naive T cell percentage.

About this clonotype itself: Its specificity is unknown.

The clonotype was recovered from a woman of 80 years or more in good health. The specimen sequenced was blood.

CDR3 nucleotide sequence: TGCAGTGCTAGTCATACTCTGGGAAACACCATATATTTT. Its protein product is CSASHTLGNTIYF. The chain recombines TRBV20-1 with TRBJ1-3; D is unclear. From germline, CDR1 is DFQATT and CDR2 SNEGSKA (reference sequence). CDR3 length: 13 amino acids. The germline V and J ends were trimmed by 3 bases and 4 bases, with 10 bases remaining between them.